This T cell receptor beta chain emerged from a study of blood T cell repertoires in COVID-19. Method: immunoSEQ multiplex PCR; TCRdb's copy keeps in-frame clones and lacks some. The profile shows fewer than 200,000 clones, roughly nine tenths of them singletons. Germline V gene data show CDR1 as SNHLY and CDR2 as FYNNEI. The CDR3 contains 12 residues. Trimming removed 6 bases from V and 5 bases from J, with 10 bases in between. What was sequenced was peripheral blood. The rearrangement links TRBV2 to TRBJ2-5; D is undetermined. The receptor comes from a man aged 55 to 69 with active or convalescent COVID-19. The CDR3 region has the DNA TGTGCCAGCAGGTACAGTTCCGAGACCCAGTACTTC. Translation gives CASRYSSETQYF.